These T cell receptor beta chains were read from a single sample in a study of PD-1 blockade in mismatch repair-deficient tumors. Clones were read by immunoSEQ multiplex PCR, and TCRdb kept only the in-frame ones, dropping some. Here the sample spans tens of thousands of clones, more than 70% being singletons. Here the sequenced sample was peripheral blood, taken 52 weeks after starting pembrolizumab. The source of these receptors is an adult with mismatch repair-deficient cancer. Each CDR3 is given with its conserved first and last residue. A D gene is named only where the DNA matches it firmly. Clone size is given for some rows only: seen once, a few or many times, or a class if the clone is expanded.

V: TRBV12-5; J: TRBJ2-5; D: TRBD1; size: -; CDR3: CASGGPQQGHQETQYF; DNA: TGTGCTAGTGGGGGGCCTCAACAGGGGCACCAAGAGACCCAGTACTTC
V: TRBV7-9; J: TRBJ2-1; D: -; size: -; CDR3: CASSLVTGTYNEQFF; DNA: TGTGCCAGCAGCTTAGTCACAGGTACCTACAATGAGCAGTTCTTC
V: TRBV5-1; J: TRBJ2-7; D: TRBD2; size: -; CDR3: CASSLATGPGGRYEQYF; DNA: TGCGCCAGCAGCTTGGCCACGGGGCCGGGAGGGCGATACGAGCAGTACTTC
V: TRBV19; J: TRBJ1-1; D: TRBD1; size: -; CDR3: CASSIGQGNTEAFF; DNA: TGTGCCAGTAGTATTGGACAGGGGAACACTGAAGCTTTCTTT
V: TRBV6-1; J: TRBJ2-3; D: -; size: -; CDR3: CASRGGGLGTDTQYF; DNA: TGTGCCAGCAGAGGAGGGGGACTGGGCACAGATACGCAGTATTTT
V: TRBV11-2; J: TRBJ2-7; D: TRBD2; size: -; CDR3: CASSLISGGDHYEQYF; DNA: TGTGCCAGCAGCCTAATTAGCGGGGGGGATCACTACGAGCAGTACTTC
V: TRBV5-8; J: TRBJ2-7; D: -; size: -; CDR3: CASRSAGTTPNEQYF; DNA: TGTGCCAGCAGATCGGCGGGGACCACCCCCAACGAGCAGTACTTC
V: TRBV9; J: TRBJ1-1; D: -; size: -; CDR3: CASSVGLRGGKAEAFF; DNA: TGTGCCAGCAGCGTAGGTTTAAGGGGGGGAAAAGCTGAAGCTTTCTTT
V: TRBV2; J: TRBJ2-2; D: -; size: -; CDR3: CASSVSLEGAGELFF; DNA: TGTGCCAGCAGTGTGAGCCTCGAAGGGGCCGGGGAGCTGTTTTTT
V: TRBV10-2; J: TRBJ2-5; D: -; size: -; CDR3: CASSESFGETQYF; DNA: TGCGCCAGCAGTGAGTCTTTCGGGGAGACCCAGTACTTC
V: TRBV4-1; J: TRBJ2-1; D: -; size: -; CDR3: CASSQGDLNNEQFF; DNA: TGCGCCAGCAGCCAAGGTGACCTAAACAATGAGCAGTTCTTC
V: TRBV9; J: TRBJ2-4; D: -; size: few; CDR3: CASSTDPSAGIQYF; DNA: TGTGCCAGCAGCACCGATCCTAGTGCGGGCATTCAGTACTTC
V: TRBV5-1; J: TRBJ2-3; D: -; size: large; CDR3: CASSRGVDSSTDTQYF; DNA: TGCGCCAGCAGCCGGGGAGTAGACTCTAGCACAGATACGCAGTATTTT
V: TRBV4-1; J: TRBJ1-4; D: -; size: -; CDR3: CASSQIIQTGKREKLFF; DNA: TGCGCCAGCAGCCAGATTATCCAGACAGGTAAACGTGAAAAACTGTTTTTT
V: TRBV10-3; J: TRBJ2-7; D: -; size: -; CDR3: CAISESKVPRTYEQYF; DNA: TGTGCCATCAGTGAGTCAAAGGTCCCCAGAACCTACGAGCAGTACTTC
V: TRBV11-2; J: TRBJ2-5; D: -; size: -; CDR3: CASSFQETQYF; DNA: TGTGCCAGCAGCTTCCAAGAGACCCAGTACTTC
V: TRBV7-6; J: TRBJ2-1; D: -; size: -; CDR3: CASSFGGLAKYNEQFF; DNA: TGTGCCAGCAGCTTTGGCGGTCTAGCGAAGTACAATGAGCAGTTCTTC
V: TRBV7-9; J: TRBJ2-3; D: -; size: -; CDR3: CASSPPGPKEDTQYF; DNA: TGTGCCAGCAGCCCCCCGGGGCCAAAGGAAGATACGCAGTATTTT
V: TRBV27; J: TRBJ2-7; D: -; size: -; CDR3: CASSLFGTGSYEQYF; DNA: TGTGCCAGCAGTTTATTCGGGACTGGCTCCTACGAGCAGTACTTC
V: TRBV27; J: TRBJ2-5; D: TRBD1; size: -; CDR3: CASSLRTGWEETQYF; DNA: TGTGCCAGCAGTCTCAGGACAGGGTGGGAAGAGACCCAGTACTTC
V: TRBV27; J: TRBJ2-1; D: TRBD2; size: -; CDR3: CASSLRGLATYNEQFF; DNA: TGTGCCAGCAGTTTACGGGGACTAGCGACCTACAATGAGCAGTTCTTC
V: TRBV7-9; J: TRBJ1-2; D: TRBD1; size: few; CDR3: CASSSTGVHIYGYTF; DNA: TGTGCCAGCAGCTCAACAGGGGTACACATCTATGGCTACACCTTC
V: TRBV2; J: TRBJ2-5; D: -; size: -; CDR3: CASKELVQETQYF; DNA: TGTGCCAGCAAAGAACTAGTGCAAGAGACCCAGTACTTC
V: TRBV7-8; J: TRBJ2-6; D: -; size: -; CDR3: CASSLGRLSRAGANVLTF; DNA: TGTGCCAGCAGCTTAGGACGGTTGAGTAGGGCTGGGGCCAACGTCCTGACTTTC
V: TRBV6-1; J: TRBJ2-5; D: -; size: -; CDR3: CASTRVRETQYF; DNA: TGTGCCAGCACCCGGGTTAGGGAGACCCAGTACTTC
V: TRBV4-1; J: TRBJ2-4; D: TRBD2; size: -; CDR3: CASSHPRLAGGSLAKNIQYF; DNA: TGCGCCAGCAGCCACCCTAGACTAGCGGGAGGGTCCTTAGCCAAAAACATTCAGTACTTC
V: TRBV27; J: TRBJ2-7; D: -; size: -; CDR3: CASSPRGGRYEQYF; DNA: TGTGCCAGCAGCCCTAGAGGAGGGCGCTACGAGCAGTACTTC
V: TRBV5-1; J: TRBJ2-1; D: TRBD2; size: -; CDR3: CASSSGLAGGIEQFF; DNA: TGCGCCAGCAGCTCGGGACTAGCGGGAGGAATTGAGCAGTTCTTC
V: TRBV5-1; J: TRBJ2-1; D: TRBD2; size: -; CDR3: CASSWGLAGGDEQFF; DNA: TGCGCCAGCAGCTGGGGACTAGCGGGAGGTGATGAGCAGTTCTTC
V: TRBV19; J: TRBJ2-7; D: -; size: -; CDR3: CASSNGRLNSYEQYF; DNA: TGTGCCAGTAGTAATGGACGGCTTAACTCCTACGAGCAGTACTTC
V: TRBV29-1; J: TRBJ2-1; D: -; size: -; CDR3: CSVVDFYNEQFF; DNA: TGCAGCGTTGTAGACTTTTACAATGAGCAGTTCTTC
V: TRBV27; J: TRBJ2-6; D: -; size: -; CDR3: CASSFQAVLTGANVLTF; DNA: TGTGCCAGCAGTTTTCAGGCAGTCTTAACCGGGGCCAACGTCCTGACTTTC
V: TRBV5-6; J: TRBJ2-3; D: TRBD2; size: -; CDR3: CASSVAVAGGVPDTQYF; DNA: TGTGCCAGCAGCGTAGCCGTAGCGGGAGGTGTACCAGATACGCAGTATTTT
V: TRBV4-3; J: TRBJ2-7; D: TRBD1; size: -; CDR3: CASSQDRTGGYEQYF; DNA: TGCGCCAGCAGCCAAGATAGGACAGGGGGCTACGAGCAGTACTTC
V: TRBV28; J: TRBJ1-2; D: -; size: -; CDR3: CASALGLNYGYTF; DNA: TGTGCCAGCGCGCTTGGCCTGAACTATGGCTACACCTTC
V: TRBV9; J: TRBJ2-1; D: -; size: -; CDR3: CASSVGSGAHSLNEQFF; DNA: TGTGCCAGCAGCGTAGGGAGTGGGGCTCACTCTCTTAATGAGCAGTTCTTC
V: TRBV2; J: TRBJ2-3; D: TRBD1; size: -; CDR3: CASRRDRGSDTQYF; DNA: TGTGCCAGCAGAAGGGACAGGGGATCAGATACGCAGTATTTT
V: TRBV4-1; J: TRBJ2-1; D: TRBD2; size: -; CDR3: CASSQDPAGGYNEQFF; DNA: TGCGCCAGCAGCCAAGATCCAGCGGGAGGGTACAATGAGCAGTTCTTC
V: TRBV5-1; J: TRBJ2-4; D: TRBD1; size: -; CDR3: CASSLRDRNTNIQYF; DNA: TGCGCCAGCAGCTTACGGGACAGAAACACAAACATTCAGTACTTC
V: TRBV7-9; J: TRBJ2-7; D: TRBD1; size: once; CDR3: CASADLKQGALYEQYF; DNA: TGTGCCAGCGCAGATCTCAAACAGGGGGCTTTGTACGAGCAGTACTTC
V: TRBV4-1; J: TRBJ1-1; D: TRBD1; size: -; CDR3: CASSLSTGMNTEAFF; DNA: TGCGCCAGCAGCCTATCGACAGGGATGAACACTGAAGCTTTCTTT
V: TRBV27; J: TRBJ2-7; D: TRBD2; size: -; CDR3: CASSLAGASSYEQYF; DNA: TGTGCCAGCAGTTTAGCGGGAGCGAGCTCCTACGAGCAGTACTTC
V: TRBV19; J: TRBJ2-2; D: TRBD1; size: -; CDR3: CASSIARGRVGELFF; DNA: TGTGCCAGTAGTATTGCCAGGGGGCGGGTCGGGGAGCTGTTTTTT
V: TRBV27; J: TRBJ2-2; D: -; size: -; CDR3: CASSLFDTHTGELFF; DNA: TGTGCCAGCAGTTTATTTGACACCCACACCGGGGAGCTGTTTTTT
V: TRBV19; J: TRBJ2-1; D: TRBD1; size: -; CDR3: CASSRGTASVNEQFF; DNA: TGTGCCAGTTCTAGAGGGACAGCCTCAGTCAATGAGCAGTTCTTC